This T cell receptor (beta chain) appears in the sequencing data of a study of blood T cells in healthy people across ages. Alongside a J-beta primer mix, a sample-barcoded 5' primer served in a second PCR lasting roughly 6 to 12 cycles. TCRdb reprocessed the 5' RACE reads with MiXCR, giving one entry per CDR3 protein. The data show 1 million or so distinct CDR3 sequences, with 20% to 25% seen just once and approximately 0.75% held by the top ten. CDR1 is SGHRS, CDR2 YFSETQ, per germline. Deletions cut 5 bases from V and 3 bases from J, with 8 bases between. This CDR3 has 12 residues. This clonotype was picked up one time. The same data also went into a second study, on T cells of mothers and their children. That paper states: Material was donated by three healthy Caucasian mothers and their six children. Slightly higher, non-significant overlap characterized related mother-child pairs relative to unrelated pairs.

This sequence originates from a girl aged 2-15 years in good health. This rearrangement joins TRBV5-1 to TRBJ1-1; D is unresolved. The material sequenced was blood. Written as DNA, the CDR3 is TGCGCCAGCAGAAATTCCTACACTGAAGCTTTCTTT. It yields the protein CASRNSYTEAFF.